Below, 12 T cell receptor beta chains from the same sample are listed, as sequenced in a study of blood T cell repertoires in COVID-19 (dated by TCRdb to 2020 to 2022). Receptor amplification or capture employed the immunoSEQ multiplex PCR assay. What TCRdb holds here is the immuneACCESS table cut down to in-frame rearrangements. Part of the clones is not present; checked against another copy, under half of the missing clones reflect an unresolved V gene, and the others are unexplained. The sample includes a few hundred thousand clones, with about 78% observed a single time. The leading ten clones occupy about 7% of the sample. What was sequenced was peripheral blood. The receptors here all came from a woman between 65 and 79 years old with acute or convalescent COVID-19.

The table lists this clone with a count of one. In nucleotides, the CDR3 is TGTGCCAGCAGCTTAGGTCCGCAGGGTAATCAGCCCCAGCATTTT. Amino acid sequence: CASSLGPQGNQPQHF. The chain recombines TRBV7-6 with TRBJ1-5, with D tentatively TRBD1 (5 bases). From germline, CDR1 is SGHVS and CDR2 FNYEAQ. The germline V and J ends were trimmed by 1 base and 4 bases, with 11 bases remaining between them. This CDR3 has 15 residues.

This chain connects TRBV29-1 to TRBJ2-1; unclear D gene. V gave up 5 bases and J gave up 4 bases, with 6 bases separating them. Germline V gene data show CDR1 as SQVTM and CDR2 as ANQGSEA. The CDR3 contains 11 residues. CDR3: CSVHGYNEQFF. In nucleotides, the CDR3 is TGCAGCGTTCACGGGTACAATGAGCAGTTCTTC.

The chain is built from TRBV20-1 and TRBJ2-1; D is uncertain. V was shortened by 5 bases and J by 7 bases, with 9 bases between the two germline ends. CDR1 DFQATT and CDR2 SNEGSKA come from the germline V gene (reference sequence). There are 11 residues in the CDR3. The CDR3 reads CSAAPTNEQFF. The CDR3 DNA reads TGCAGTGCTGCCCCTACGAATGAGCAGTTCTTC.

The genes are TRBV5-6 and TRBJ2-5; the match to TRBD2 covers 7 bases. The CDR3 runs 14 residues. V shed 4 bases, J shed 5 bases, and the junction held 8 bases outside the gene matches. Germline loops: CDR1 SGHDT, CDR2 YYEEEE. The chain's CDR3 is CASSPGARGETQYF. CDR3 nucleotides: TGTGCCAGCAGCCCCGGGGCGCGGGGGGAGACCCAGTACTTC.

V and J are TRBV29-1 and TRBJ2-1; 8 nucleotides match TRBD2. The CDR3 length is 20 residues. The ends lost 4 bases at V and 3 bases at J; junction bases unmatched: 23. Per the germline V gene, CDR1 is SQVTM and CDR2 is ANQGSEA. CDR3 region: CSVVSTIQRRAGGFYNEQFF. The CDR3 region has the DNA TGCAGCGTTGTGAGCACGATCCAGAGGAGGGCGGGGGGCTTCTACAATGAGCAGTTCTTC.

The gene calls are TRBV6-2 or TRBV6-3 and TRBJ2-1; 8 nucleotides match TRBD2. V was clipped by 0 bases and J by 6 bases; unmatched bases: 7. Germline V gene lookup returns CDR1 MNHEY and CDR2 SVGEGT. CDR3 length: 16 amino acids. The CDR3 sequence is CASSYSTLAGRNEQFF. The CDR3 DNA reads as TGTGCCAGCAGTTACTCGACGCTAGCGGGTCGCAATGAGCAGTTCTTC.

Notes on this clone: An end of the junction differs from the germline gene, which may be a read error. J is TRBJ2-1 and V is TRBV14; 8 bases fit TRBD1. This CDR3 has 16 amino acids. Germline CDR1 SGHDN, CDR2 FVKESK. The CDR3 coding sequence is TGTACCAGCAGCCAGGCTACAGGGGGAATATACAATGAGCAGTTCTTC. This encodes CTSSQATGGIYNEQFF.

The chain combines TRBV24-1 with TRBJ2-3, with D perhaps matching TRBD1 (6 bases). Trimming pared 9 bases from V and 4 bases from J, leaving 13 bases between. Germline V lookup: CDR1 KGHDR, CDR2 SFDVKD. This CDR3 is 13 amino acids long. The CDR3 spells CATRKGGSDTQYF. CDR3 in DNA: TGTGCCACCCGCAAAGGGGGTTCAGATACGCAGTATTTT.

V usage is TRBV27 and J usage is TRBJ2-1; D gene uncertain. CDR3 length: 14 residues. Trimming pared 1 base from V and 9 bases from J, leaving 13 bases between. The germline gives CDR1 MNHEY, CDR2 SMNVEV (reference sequence). CDR3 residues: CASSLLGGRFEQFF. CDR3 in DNA: TGTGCCAGCAGTTTATTAGGTGGGCGTTTTGAGCAGTTCTTC.

The rearrangement links TRBV30 to TRBJ2-5, with 12 bases matching TRBD2. Germline CDR1 reads GTSNPN; CDR2 reads SVGIG (reference sequence). V shed 5 bases and J 7 bases; nucleotides not matched to a gene: 8. There are 14 residues in the CDR3. The CDR3 region is CAWGLAGGSWTQYF. The CDR3, as DNA: TGTGCCTGGGGGCTAGCGGGGGGGTCTTGGACCCAGTACTTC.

The count of this clone is one. The chain uses TRBV7-9 and TRBJ2-2, with a weak D call TRBD2 (6 bases). This CDR3 spans 15 amino acids. CDR1 SEHNR and CDR2 FQNEAQ come from the germline V gene (reference sequence). V dropped 4 bases and J dropped 7 bases, with 16 bases sitting between them. The DNA for the CDR3 is TGTGCCAGCAGCTCAGGCTGGTCGGGAGACGGGGAGCTGTTTTTT. It is translated as CASSSGWSGDGELFF.

V usage is TRBV5-4 and J usage is TRBJ2-1; 16 nucleotides line up with TRBD2. The CDR3 spans 17 residues. Unmatched junction bases numbered 7, after V lost 3 bases and J lost 7 bases. CDR1 SGHNT and CDR2 YYREEE come from the germline V gene (reference sequence). CDR3 sequence: CASSSGTSGGVQNEQFF. CDR3 nucleotides: TGTGCCAGCAGCTCCGGGACTAGCGGGGGGGTACAAAATGAGCAGTTCTTC.